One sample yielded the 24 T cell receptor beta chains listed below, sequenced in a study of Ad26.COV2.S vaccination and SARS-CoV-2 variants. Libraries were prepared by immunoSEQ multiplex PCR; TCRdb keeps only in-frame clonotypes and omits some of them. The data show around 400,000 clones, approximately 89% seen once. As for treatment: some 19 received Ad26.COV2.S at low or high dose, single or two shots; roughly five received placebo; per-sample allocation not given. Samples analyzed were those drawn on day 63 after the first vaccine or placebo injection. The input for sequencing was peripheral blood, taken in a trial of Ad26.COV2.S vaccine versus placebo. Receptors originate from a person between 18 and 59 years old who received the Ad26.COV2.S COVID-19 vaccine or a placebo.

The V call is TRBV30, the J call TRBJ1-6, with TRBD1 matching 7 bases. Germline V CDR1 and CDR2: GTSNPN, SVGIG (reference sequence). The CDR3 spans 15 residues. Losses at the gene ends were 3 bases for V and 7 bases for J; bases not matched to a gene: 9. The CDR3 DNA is TGTGCCTGGAGGGAACTTACAGGGGCAAATTCACCCCTCCACTTT. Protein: CAWRELTGANSPLHF.

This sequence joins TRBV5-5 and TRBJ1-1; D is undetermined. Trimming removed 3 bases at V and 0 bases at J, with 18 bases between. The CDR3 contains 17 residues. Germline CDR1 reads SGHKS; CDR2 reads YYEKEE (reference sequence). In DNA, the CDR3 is TGTGCCAGCAGCTCCGTGCCTGTCCCGGCCATGAACACTGAAGCTTTCTTT. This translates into CASSSVPVPAMNTEAFF.

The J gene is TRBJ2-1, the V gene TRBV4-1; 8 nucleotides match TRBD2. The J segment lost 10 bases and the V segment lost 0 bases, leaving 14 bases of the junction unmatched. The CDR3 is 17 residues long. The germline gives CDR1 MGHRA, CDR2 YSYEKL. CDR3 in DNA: TGCGCCAGCAGCCAAGATCCCCCGGGACTAGTTCGTGTGGAGCAGTTCTTC. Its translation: CASSQDPPGLVRVEQFF.

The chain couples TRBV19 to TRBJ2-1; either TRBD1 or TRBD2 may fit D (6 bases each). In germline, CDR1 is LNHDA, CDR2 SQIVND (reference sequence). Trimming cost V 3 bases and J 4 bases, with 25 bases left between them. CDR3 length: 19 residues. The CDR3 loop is CASSIRGRTWRDAYNEQFF. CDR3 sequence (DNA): TGTGCCAGTAGTATCAGGGGAAGGACTTGGCGGGATGCATACAATGAGCAGTTCTTC.

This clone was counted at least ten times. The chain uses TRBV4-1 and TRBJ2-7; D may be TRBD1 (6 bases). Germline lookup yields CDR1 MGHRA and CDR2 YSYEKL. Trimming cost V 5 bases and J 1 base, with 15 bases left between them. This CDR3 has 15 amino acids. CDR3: CASSSTGSGSYEQYF. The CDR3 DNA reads TGCGCCAGCAGCTCTACAGGGAGCGGTTCCTACGAGCAGTACTTC.

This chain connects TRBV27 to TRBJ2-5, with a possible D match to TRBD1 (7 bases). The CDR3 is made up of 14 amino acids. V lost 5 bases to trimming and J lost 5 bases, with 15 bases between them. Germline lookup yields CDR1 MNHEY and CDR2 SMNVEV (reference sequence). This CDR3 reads CASSQRLGGETQYF. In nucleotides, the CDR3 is TGTGCCAGCAGTCAACGACTAGGGGGCGAGACCCAGTACTTC.

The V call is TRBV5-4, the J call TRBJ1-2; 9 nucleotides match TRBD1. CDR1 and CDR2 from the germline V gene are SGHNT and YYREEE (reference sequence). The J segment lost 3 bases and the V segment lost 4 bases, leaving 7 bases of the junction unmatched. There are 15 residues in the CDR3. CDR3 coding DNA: TGTGCCAGCAGCCTACAGGGACAGGGCTACTATGGCTACACCTTC. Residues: CASSLQGQGYYGYTF.

Written as DNA, the CDR3 is TGTGCCAGCAGTGGCCGAGGGGGCGCGGGGAACACTGAAGCTTTCTTT. Translation: CASSGRGGAGNTEAFF. J is TRBJ1-1 and V is TRBV25-1; 7 nucleotides line up with TRBD1. The CDR3 spans 16 residues. V lost 4 bases, J lost 1 base, and 9 bases stayed unmatched. The germline gives CDR1 MGHDK, CDR2 SYGVNS.

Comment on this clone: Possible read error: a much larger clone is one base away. The CDR3 DNA reads TGCGCCAGCAGCTTGGAACAGGGGGGACGGAGGGGGCAGTTCTTC. This sequence encodes CASSLEQGGRRGQFF. This chain uses TRBV5-1 with TRBJ2-1, with TRBD1 matching 8 bases. This CDR3 has 15 amino acids. The ends lost 0 bases at V and 12 bases at J; junction bases unmatched: 11. Germline V gene data show CDR1 as SGHRS and CDR2 as YFSETQ.

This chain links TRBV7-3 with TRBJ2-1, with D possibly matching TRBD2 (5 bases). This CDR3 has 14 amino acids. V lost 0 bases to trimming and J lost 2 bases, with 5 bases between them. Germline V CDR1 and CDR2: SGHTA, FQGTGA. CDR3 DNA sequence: TGTGCCAGCAGCTTAACGGGAGCCTACAATGAGCAGTTCTTC. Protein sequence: CASSLTGAYNEQFF.

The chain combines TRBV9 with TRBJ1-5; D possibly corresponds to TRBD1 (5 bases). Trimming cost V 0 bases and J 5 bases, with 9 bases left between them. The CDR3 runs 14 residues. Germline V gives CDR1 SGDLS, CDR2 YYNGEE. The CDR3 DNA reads TGTGCCAGCAGCGTAGCCCCCAGGGATCAGCCCCAGCATTTT. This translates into CASSVAPRDQPQHF.

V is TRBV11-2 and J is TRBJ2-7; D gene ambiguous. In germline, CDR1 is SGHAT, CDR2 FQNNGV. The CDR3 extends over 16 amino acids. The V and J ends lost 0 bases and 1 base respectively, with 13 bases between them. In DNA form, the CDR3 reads TGTGCCAGCAGCTTAGAACGGAGCGTTGTTTCCTACGAGCAGTACTTC. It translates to CASSLERSVVSYEQYF.

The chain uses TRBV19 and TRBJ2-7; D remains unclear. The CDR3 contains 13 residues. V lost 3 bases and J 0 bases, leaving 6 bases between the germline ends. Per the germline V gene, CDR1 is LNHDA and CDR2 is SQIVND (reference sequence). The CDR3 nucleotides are TGTGCCAGTAGTATCGACCTCTCCTACGAGCAGTACTTC. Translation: CASSIDLSYEQYF.

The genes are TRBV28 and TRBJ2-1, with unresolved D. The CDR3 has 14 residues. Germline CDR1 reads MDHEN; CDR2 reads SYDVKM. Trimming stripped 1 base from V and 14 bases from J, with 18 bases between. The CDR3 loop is CASSLSEFLPPEFF. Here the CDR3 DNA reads TGTGCCAGCAGTTTATCGGAATTCCTACCCCCGGAGTTCTTC.

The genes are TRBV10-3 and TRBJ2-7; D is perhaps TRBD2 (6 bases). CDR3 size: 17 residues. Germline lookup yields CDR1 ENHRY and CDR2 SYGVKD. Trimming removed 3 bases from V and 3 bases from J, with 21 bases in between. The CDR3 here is CAISDTFRGGRRYEQYF. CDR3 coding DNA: TGTGCCATCAGTGACACTTTTAGGGGAGGACGGCGCTACGAGCAGTACTTC.

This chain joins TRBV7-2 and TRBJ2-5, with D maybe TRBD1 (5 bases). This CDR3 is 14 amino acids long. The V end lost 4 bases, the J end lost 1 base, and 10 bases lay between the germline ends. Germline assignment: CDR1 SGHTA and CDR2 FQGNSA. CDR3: CASSSPGIQETQYF. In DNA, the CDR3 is TGTGCCAGCAGCTCTCCAGGGATCCAAGAGACCCAGTACTTC.

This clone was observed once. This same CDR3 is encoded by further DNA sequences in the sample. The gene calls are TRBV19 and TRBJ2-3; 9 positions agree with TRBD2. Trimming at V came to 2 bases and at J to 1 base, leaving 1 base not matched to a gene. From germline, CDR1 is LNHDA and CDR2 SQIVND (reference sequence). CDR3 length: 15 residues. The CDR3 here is CASSILAGGTDTQYF. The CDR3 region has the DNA TGTGCCAGTAGTATATTAGCGGGGGGCACAGATACGCAGTATTTT.

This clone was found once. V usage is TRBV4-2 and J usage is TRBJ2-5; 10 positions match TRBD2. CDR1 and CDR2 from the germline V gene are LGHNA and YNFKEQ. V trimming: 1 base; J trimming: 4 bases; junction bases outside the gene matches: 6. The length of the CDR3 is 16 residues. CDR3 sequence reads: CASSQGASGSVETQYF. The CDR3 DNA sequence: TGTGCCAGCAGCCAAGGTGCTAGCGGGAGTGTAGAGACCCAGTACTTC.

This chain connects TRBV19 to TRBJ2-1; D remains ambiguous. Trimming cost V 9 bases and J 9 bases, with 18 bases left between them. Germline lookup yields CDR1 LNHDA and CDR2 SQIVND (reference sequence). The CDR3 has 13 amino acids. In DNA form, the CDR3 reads TGTGCCAGCCAATACTCCGGCTTCAGTGAGCAGTTCTTC. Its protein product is CASQYSGFSEQFF.

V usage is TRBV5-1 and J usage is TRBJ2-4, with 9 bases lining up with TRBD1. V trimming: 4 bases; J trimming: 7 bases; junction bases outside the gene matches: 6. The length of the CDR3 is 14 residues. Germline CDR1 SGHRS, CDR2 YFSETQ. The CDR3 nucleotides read TGCGCCAGCAGCGGGGGACAGGGAGGGAACATTCAGTACTTC. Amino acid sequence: CASSGGQGGNIQYF.

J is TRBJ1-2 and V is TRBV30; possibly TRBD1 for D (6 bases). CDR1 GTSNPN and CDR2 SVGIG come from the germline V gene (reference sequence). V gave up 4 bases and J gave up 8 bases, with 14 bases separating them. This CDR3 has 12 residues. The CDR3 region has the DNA TGTGCCTGGAACCGCCCGGGGGGCGGCTACACCTTC. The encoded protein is CAWNRPGGGYTF.

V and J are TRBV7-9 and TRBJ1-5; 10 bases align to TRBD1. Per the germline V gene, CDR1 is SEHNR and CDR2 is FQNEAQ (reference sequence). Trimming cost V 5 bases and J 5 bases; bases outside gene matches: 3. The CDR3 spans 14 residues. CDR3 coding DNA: TGTGCCAGCAGCCGGACAGGGGGTGATCAGCCCCAGCATTTT. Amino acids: CASSRTGGDQPQHF.

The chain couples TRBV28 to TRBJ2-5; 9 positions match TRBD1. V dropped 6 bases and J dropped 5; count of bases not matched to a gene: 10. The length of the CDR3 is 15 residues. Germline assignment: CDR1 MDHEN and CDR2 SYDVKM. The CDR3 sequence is CASRERQGVWETQYF. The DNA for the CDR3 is TGTGCCAGCAGGGAACGACAGGGGGTCTGGGAGACCCAGTACTTC.

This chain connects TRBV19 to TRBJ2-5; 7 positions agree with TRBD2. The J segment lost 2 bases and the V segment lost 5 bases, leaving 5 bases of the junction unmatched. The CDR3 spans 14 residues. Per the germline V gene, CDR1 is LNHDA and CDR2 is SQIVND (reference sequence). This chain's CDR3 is CASSRDYRQETQYF. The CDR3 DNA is TGTGCCAGTAGTCGGGACTACCGGCAAGAGACCCAGTACTTC.